What follows are 2 T cell receptor beta chains derived from one specimen sequenced in a study of control samples from healthy donors and cancer patients. The repertoire was sequenced with immunoSEQ multiplex PCR; TCRdb's copy has only in-frame clones and lacks some. The profile shows about 130,000 clones, roughly 90% of them singletons. Sequenced: blood. The receptors here all came from a woman aged 45-65 years in good health.

The rearrangement links TRBV5-1 to TRBJ1-5; unclear D gene. Per germline, CDR1 SGHRS and CDR2 YFSETQ. V shed 0 bases and J shed 1 base, with 14 bases lying between them. The CDR3 totals 17 residues. The CDR3 reads CASSLAPGEGSNQPQHF. In DNA, the CDR3 is TGCGCCAGCAGCTTGGCCCCCGGGGAAGGCAGCAATCAGCCCCAGCATTTT.

This chain connects TRBV9 to TRBJ2-3; the D gene is possibly TRBD2 (7 bases). There are 16 residues in the CDR3. CDR1 SGDLS and CDR2 YYNGEE come from the germline V gene. The V end was cut by 0 bases, the J end by 2 bases, with 13 bases between. CDR3 nucleotides: TGTGCCAGCAGCGTAGGGTGGGGGGGCACCACAGATACGCAGTATTTT. Encoded protein: CASSVGWGGTTDTQYF.